One sample yielded the 32 T cell receptor beta chains listed below, sequenced in a study of blood T cell repertoires in COVID-19. The protocol was immunoSEQ multiplex PCR, while the TCRdb copy is restricted to in-frame clones and leaves out a portion. The sample carries approximately 64,000 clones, 88% recorded once. The sample comprised PBMCs or T cells enriched from blood (not recorded which). These receptors all come from a woman between 40 and 50 years old who had recovered from COVID-19.

The chain employs TRBV5-1 and TRBJ2-7, with a weak D call TRBD1 (7 bases). The ends were cut back, 4 bases at V and 0 bases at J, with 23 bases in the middle. The CDR3 spans 18 residues. Germline lookup yields CDR1 SGHRS and CDR2 YFSETQ. The CDR3 region is CASSVEGARDLLSYEQYF. For the CDR3, the DNA is TGCGCCAGCAGCGTGGAGGGGGCCAGGGACCTCCTCTCCTACGAGCAGTACTTC. The variable domain in full, with the rest retrieved from reference TRBV5-1 and TRBJ2-7, is KAGVTQTPRYLIKTRGQQVTLSCSPISGHRSVSWYQQTPGQGLQFLFEYFSETQRNKGNFPGRFSGRQFSNSRSEMNVSTLELGDSALYLCASSVEGARDLLSYEQYFGPGTRLTVT.

The chain couples TRBV7-3 to TRBJ2-2; the match to TRBD1 covers 7 bases. V was pared by 5 bases and J by 1 base, with 7 bases of the junction left unmatched. Per the germline V gene, CDR1 is SGHTA and CDR2 is FQGTGA. The CDR3 has 16 amino acids. CDR3 loop: CASSPGDRLNTGELFF. The CDR3 DNA is TGTGCCAGCAGCCCAGGGGACAGACTGAACACCGGGGAGCTGTTTTTT.

This chain joins TRBV5-1 and TRBJ1-1; D remains unclear. CDR1 is SGHRS and CDR2 is YFSETQ in the germline V gene. This CDR3 has 14 amino acids. V was pared by 1 base and J by 0 bases, with 7 bases between. The CDR3 loop reads CASSLTGMNTEAFF. CDR3 nucleotide sequence: TGCGCCAGCAGCTTGACGGGGATGAACACTGAAGCTTTCTTT.

The V gene is TRBV2, the J gene TRBJ2-1; TRBD2 matches at 9 bases. The J segment lost 7 bases and the V segment lost 6 bases, leaving 10 bases of the junction unmatched. The CDR3 consists of 15 residues. From germline, CDR1 is SNHLY and CDR2 FYNNEI. The CDR3 bases are TGTGCCAGCAGGACCCCAGGACTAGCGCTGAATGAGCAGTTCTTC. Translating it yields CASRTPGLALNEQFF.

The V call is TRBV6-5, the J call TRBJ2-3; D gene ambiguous. This CDR3 comprises 14 residues. In germline, CDR1 is MNHEY, CDR2 SVGAGI. Between the trimmed V and J ends, which lost 6 bases and 4 bases, there was a span of 14 bases. The CDR3: CASSQSRGADTQYF. The DNA of the CDR3 is TGTGCCAGCAGCCAAAGTCGAGGAGCAGATACGCAGTATTTT.

The genes are TRBV5-1 and TRBJ2-5; D might be TRBD1 (5 bases). The CDR3 sequence is 16 residues long. The germline CDR1 and CDR2 sequences are SGHRS and YFSETQ. Trimming left V 4 bases short and J 0 bases short, with 16 bases between. CDR3 nucleotides: TGCGCCAGCAGCCCCCGACAACAGGAGCACCAAGAGACCCAGTACTTC. Amino acids: CASSPRQQEHQETQYF.

This CDR3 is CASSLPGTGSSTQHF. The CDR3 DNA is TGTGCCAGTAGTCTACCCGGGACAGGGAGCTCGACCCAGCATTTT. The chain joins TRBV19 to TRBJ1-5; 9 bases are a match to TRBD1. The CDR3 has 15 amino acids. J gave up 11 bases and V 5 bases, and 13 bases lay outside the gene matches. Germline V gene lookup returns CDR1 LNHDA and CDR2 SQIVND (reference sequence).

The gene calls are TRBV2 and TRBJ1-5, with D unresolved. Trimming cost V 6 bases and J 0 bases, with 9 bases left between them. Germline V gene data show CDR1 as SNHLY and CDR2 as FYNNEI. CDR3 length equals 14 residues. CDR3 in DNA: TGTGCCAGCAGCGAATCCTATAGCAATCAGCCCCAGCATTTT. It is translated as CASSESYSNQPQHF.

The chain has TRBV6-6 and TRBJ2-7; 9 bases line up with TRBD1. CDR1 and CDR2 from the germline V gene are MNHNY and SVGAGI (reference sequence). The CDR3 extends over 14 amino acids. Trimming took 7 bases from V and 5 from J; bases not matched to a gene: 9. The CDR3 here is CASTDHRGQDEQYF. DNA of the CDR3: TGTGCCAGCACAGACCACAGGGGGCAGGACGAGCAGTACTTC.

The chain combines TRBV9 with TRBJ2-1, with 13 bases matching TRBD2. Germline V CDR1 and CDR2: SGDLS, YYNGEE. The CDR3 has 14 amino acids. J was trimmed by 9 bases and V by 6 bases; bases with no gene match: 6. CDR3: CASTLLAGGGEQFF. CDR3 DNA sequence: TGTGCCAGCACCCTACTAGCGGGGGGGGGTGAGCAGTTCTTC.

Worth noting for this clone: Relative to the germline gene, one junction end is altered; a read error may explain this. V is TRBV7-6 and J is TRBJ2-7; 7 bases align to TRBD1. Germline CDR1 reads SGHVS; CDR2 reads FNYEAQ. The CDR3 runs to 18 residues. The CDR3 is CASSLGGRDRAHSYEQYF. The CDR3 nucleotides read TGTGCCAGCAGTTTAGGGGGCCGAGACAGGGCTCACTCCTACGAGCAGTACTTC.

This CDR3 reads CASSHPGNRGVNTEAFF. The CDR3 DNA is TGTGCCAGCAGTCACCCTGGGAACAGGGGAGTGAACACTGAAGCTTTCTTT. The V gene is TRBV7-2, the J gene TRBJ1-1; 7 bases fit TRBD1. This CDR3 spans 17 amino acids. Trimming at V came to 6 bases and at J to 0 bases, leaving 13 bases not matched to a gene. The germline gives CDR1 SGHTA, CDR2 FQGNSA.

The chain links TRBV5-1 to TRBJ2-1; D is possibly TRBD1 (5 bases). The germline V gene encodes CDR1 SGHRS and CDR2 YFSETQ. Trimming removed 4 bases from V and 2 bases from J, with 13 bases in between. This CDR3 has 15 residues. This CDR3 is CASSSADTPYNEQFF. DNA of the CDR3: TGCGCCAGCAGCAGTGCGGACACCCCCTACAATGAGCAGTTCTTC. The variable domain in full, completed from reference TRBV5-1 and TRBJ2-1, reads KAGVTQTPRYLIKTRGQQVTLSCSPISGHRSVSWYQQTPGQGLQFLFEYFSETQRNKGNFPGRFSGRQFSNSRSEMNVSTLELGDSALYLCASSSADTPYNEQFFGPGTRLTVL.

V usage is TRBV4-1 and J usage is TRBJ2-7, with D tentatively TRBD1 (6 bases). CDR1 MGHRA and CDR2 YSYEKL come from the germline V gene. The V and J ends lost 1 base and 3 bases respectively, with 13 bases between them. This CDR3 comprises 15 residues. The CDR3 nucleotides are TGCGCCAGCAGCCAAGTTTTTAGACAGGACTACGAGCAGTACTTC. Encoded protein: CASSQVFRQDYEQYF.

This chain joins TRBV3-1 (or the pseudogene TRBV3-2) and TRBJ2-1; D gene ambiguous. This CDR3 has 17 amino acids. Germline loops: CDR1 LGHDT, CDR2 YNNKEL (reference sequence). The V end lost 4 bases, the J end lost 7 bases, and 23 bases lay between the germline ends. CDR3 in DNA: TGTGCCAGCAGCCTCCCGAACAGATTATCCGATGGGAATGAGCAGTTCTTC. Protein sequence: CASSLPNRLSDGNEQFF.

The chain links TRBV10-3 to TRBJ1-2; tentative D call: TRBD1 (6 bases). The CDR3 consists of 14 residues. V lost 6 bases and J lost 1, with 12 bases in between. Germline V gene data show CDR1 as ENHRY and CDR2 as SYGVKD. CDR3 in DNA: TGTGCCATCAGGGACAGCCTCGATAACTATGGCTACACCTTC. This codes for CAIRDSLDNYGYTF.

The CDR3: CASSRPGQGAVDGELFF. CDR3 in DNA: TGTGCCAGCAGTCGGCCGGGACAGGGGGCAGTTGACGGGGAGCTGTTTTTT. This chain joins TRBV6-6 and TRBJ2-2; 12 nucleotides agree with TRBD1. The CDR3 covers 17 residues. Looked up from germline, CDR1 is MNHNY and CDR2 is SVGAGI (reference sequence). V dropped 5 bases and J dropped 7; count of bases not matched to a gene: 11.

The sample holds one count of this clone. One junction end disagrees with the germline gene, perhaps due to a read error. CDR3 residues: CAVSGTSGGMDTQYF. The CDR3 DNA is TGTGCCGTCAGTGGGACTAGCGGTGGAATGGATACGCAGTATTTT. V and J are TRBV10-3 and TRBJ2-3, with 11 nucleotides matching TRBD2. Germline CDR1 ENHRY, CDR2 SYGVKD. This CDR3 has 15 residues.

V and J are TRBV13 and TRBJ2-7; 8 nucleotides agree with TRBD2. CDR3 length equals 16 residues. Germline CDR1 and CDR2: PRHDT and FYEKMQ (reference sequence). V lost 5 bases, J lost 4 bases, and 13 bases stayed unmatched. Here the CDR3 reads CASSAPRGGWEYEQYF. CDR3 DNA sequence: TGTGCCAGCAGCGCGCCCCGGGGGGGATGGGAATACGAGCAGTACTTC. The full variable domain, with the rest looked up from reference TRBV13 and TRBJ2-7, is AAGVIQSPRHLIKEKRETATLKCYPIPRHDTVYWYQQGPGQDPQFLISFYEKMQSDKGSIPDRFSAQQFSDYHSELNMSSLELGDSALYFCASSAPRGGWEYEQYFGPGTRLTVT.

The chain recombines TRBV25-1 with TRBJ2-5, with D tentatively TRBD2 (7 bases). Germline CDR1 and CDR2: MGHDK and SYGVNS. Trimming pared 5 bases from V and 5 bases from J, leaving 15 bases between. The CDR3 loop spans 14 amino acids. CDR3 nucleotide sequence: TGTGCCAGCAGTCGCGGGGGACAATTGGAGACCCAGTACTTC. Amino acids: CASSRGGQLETQYF.

The chain carries TRBV7-2 and TRBJ2-7; 8 nucleotides align to TRBD2. Germline CDR1 SGHTA, CDR2 FQGNSA. The CDR3 extends over 17 amino acids. The V and J ends lost 5 bases and 4 bases, in that order; junction bases with no gene match: 16. DNA of the CDR3: TGTGCCAGCAGCCCAAGAGGCGGGGGGATCACTGGGTACGAGCAGTACTTC. It codes for CASSPRGGGITGYEQYF.

This chain links TRBV29-1 with TRBJ2-7; 9 bases agree with TRBD1. The germline V gene has CDR1 SQVTM and CDR2 ANQGSEA. With V trimmed by 2 bases and J by 1 base, 3 bases remained unmatched. This CDR3 contains 14 residues. The CDR3 sequence is CSVEKGQGSYEQYF. The CDR3, as DNA: TGCAGCGTTGAAAAGGGACAGGGTTCCTACGAGCAGTACTTC.

This clone was observed a single time. The V call is TRBV19, the J call TRBJ1-6; D is perhaps TRBD1 (6 bases). V lost 6 bases to trimming and J lost 6 bases, with 18 bases between them. Germline V gives CDR1 LNHDA, CDR2 SQIVND (reference sequence). This CDR3 comprises 16 residues. The CDR3 is CASSPSRQVFNSPLHF. The CDR3 DNA reads as TGTGCCAGTAGCCCCTCCCGACAGGTCTTTAATTCACCCCTCCACTTT.

The rearrangement uses TRBV19 and TRBJ2-7; 7 positions agree with TRBD1. CDR1 is LNHDA, CDR2 SQIVND, per germline (reference sequence). With 3 bases clipped from V and 5 bases from J, the junction kept 7 bases outside the gene matches. The CDR3 is 14 residues long. CDR3 sequence reads: CASSIRNRGHEQYF. The CDR3 DNA reads as TGTGCCAGTAGTATTAGGAACAGGGGCCACGAGCAGTACTTC.

The rearrangement links TRBV5-4 to TRBJ2-7; D possibly corresponds to TRBD1 (5 bases). The V gene's germline CDR1 is SGHNT and CDR2 YYREEE (reference sequence). V lost 2 bases and J lost 2, with 5 bases in between. The CDR3 contains 12 residues. CDR3 DNA: TGTGCCAGCAGCTTACAGGCCTACGAGCAGTACTTC. The encoded protein is CASSLQAYEQYF.

The V gene is TRBV7-8, the J gene TRBJ1-1; 7 positions agree with TRBD1. With 5 bases clipped from V and 4 bases from J, the junction kept 10 bases outside the gene matches. CDR3 size: 15 residues. CDR1 and CDR2 from the germline V gene are SGHVS and FQNEAQ. CDR3 loop: CASSRGDRASTEAFF. DNA of the CDR3: TGTGCCAGCAGCCGAGGAGACAGGGCTTCCACTGAAGCTTTCTTT. The full variable domain, with the rest looked up from reference TRBV7-8 and TRBJ1-1, is GAGVSQSPRYKVAKRGQDVALRCDPISGHVSLFWYQQALGQGPEFLTYFQNEAQLDKSGLPSDRFFAERPEGSVSTLKIQRTQQEDSAVYLCASSRGDRASTEAFFGQGTRLTVV.

The V and J genes are TRBV27 and TRBJ1-4; 9 nucleotides match TRBD1. V was clipped by 7 bases and J by 4 bases; unmatched bases: 4. The CDR3 sequence is 14 residues long. CDR1 is MNHEY, CDR2 SMNVEV, per germline (reference sequence). The CDR3 reads CASKQGAGNEKLFF. The CDR3 coding sequence is TGTGCCAGCAAACAGGGGGCTGGTAATGAAAAACTGTTTTTT.

The V and J genes are TRBV11-2 and TRBJ2-7; 8 positions match TRBD2. The ends lost 2 bases at V and 6 bases at J; junction bases unmatched: 9. Germline lookup yields CDR1 SGHAT and CDR2 FQNNGV. The CDR3 covers 15 residues. The CDR3 DNA follows: TGTGCCAGCAGCTTAAAACGGGGGGGCCCCGGCGAGCAGTACTTC. Amino acid sequence: CASSLKRGGPGEQYF.

This chain joins TRBV6-5 and TRBJ2-3; the D gene is possibly TRBD2 (5 bases). Trimming took off 5 bases at V and 6 bases at J, with 6 bases between the two ends. The germline V gene encodes CDR1 MNHEY and CDR2 SVGAGI. The CDR3 runs 11 residues. The CDR3 loop reads CASSPGDTQYF. As DNA, the CDR3 is TGTGCCAGCAGTCCGGGGGATACGCAGTATTTT.

The chain joins TRBV4-1 to TRBJ1-2; D uncertain. Germline CDR1 MGHRA, CDR2 YSYEKL. Trimming took off 3 bases at V and 3 bases at J, with 8 bases between the two ends. CDR3 length equals 13 residues. The CDR3 bases are TGCGCCAGCAGCCAGGAGGAGTACTATGGCTACACCTTC. Translating it yields CASSQEEYYGYTF.

The chain joins TRBV29-1 to TRBJ2-2, with a weak D call TRBD2 (6 bases). Looked up from germline, CDR1 is SQVTM and CDR2 is ANQGSEA. V was shortened by 4 bases and J by 0 bases, with 12 bases between the two germline ends. The CDR3 loop spans 15 amino acids. The CDR3 protein is CSVVRDFSNTGELFF. DNA of the CDR3: TGCAGCGTTGTACGGGACTTCTCGAACACCGGGGAGCTGTTTTTT.

This chain joins TRBV24-1 and TRBJ2-3; 7 bases match TRBD2. V gave up 3 bases and J gave up 1 base; unmatched junction bases: 6. The CDR3 loop spans 16 amino acids. Looked up from germline, CDR1 is KGHDR and CDR2 is SFDVKD. CDR3 DNA sequence: TGTGCCACCAGTGATCCTAGCGGAGAGGGCACAGATACGCAGTATTTT. Translation gives CATSDPSGEGTDTQYF.